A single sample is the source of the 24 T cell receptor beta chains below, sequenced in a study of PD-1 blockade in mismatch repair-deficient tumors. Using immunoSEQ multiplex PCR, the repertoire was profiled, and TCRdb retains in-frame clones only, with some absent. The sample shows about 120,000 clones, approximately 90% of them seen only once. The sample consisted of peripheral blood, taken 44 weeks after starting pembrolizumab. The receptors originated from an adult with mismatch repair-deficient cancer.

As DNA, the CDR3 is TGCAGCGTTGAAGGCGGGACTAGCTCCTACGAGCAGTACTTC. Protein product: CSVEGGTSSYEQYF. The chain combines TRBV29-1 with TRBJ2-7; 8 bases align to TRBD2. Per germline, CDR1 SQVTM and CDR2 ANQGSEA. The V gene end was trimmed by 1 base and the J gene end by 0 bases; junction bases not matched to a gene: 2. This CDR3 is built from 14 residues.

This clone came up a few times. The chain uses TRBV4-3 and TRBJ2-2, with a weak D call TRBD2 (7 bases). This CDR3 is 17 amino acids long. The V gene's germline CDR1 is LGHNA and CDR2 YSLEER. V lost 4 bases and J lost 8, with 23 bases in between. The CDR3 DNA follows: TGCGCCAGCAGCCCTAGGGGTAGTTCGGGGGGCTGGGGGGAGCTGTTTTTT. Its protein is CASSPRGSSGGWGELFF.

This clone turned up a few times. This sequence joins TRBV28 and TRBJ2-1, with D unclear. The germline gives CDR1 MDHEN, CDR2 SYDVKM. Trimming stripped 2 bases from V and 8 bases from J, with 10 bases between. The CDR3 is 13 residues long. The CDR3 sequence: CASSLPARDEQFF. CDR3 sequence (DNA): TGTGCCAGCAGTTTACCAGCAAGGGATGAGCAGTTCTTC.

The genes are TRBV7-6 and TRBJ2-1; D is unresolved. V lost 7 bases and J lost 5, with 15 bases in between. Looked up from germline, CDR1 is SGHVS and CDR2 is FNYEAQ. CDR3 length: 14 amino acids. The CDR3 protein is CASKQSLPNNEQFF. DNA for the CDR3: TGTGCCAGCAAACAGTCTCTCCCGAACAATGAGCAGTTCTTC. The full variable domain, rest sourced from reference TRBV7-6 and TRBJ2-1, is GAGVSQSPRYKVTKRGQDVALRCDPISGHVSLYWYRQALGQGPEFLTYFNYEAQQDKSGLPNDRFSAERPEGSISTLTIQRTEQRDSAMYRCASKQSLPNNEQFFGPGTRLTVL.

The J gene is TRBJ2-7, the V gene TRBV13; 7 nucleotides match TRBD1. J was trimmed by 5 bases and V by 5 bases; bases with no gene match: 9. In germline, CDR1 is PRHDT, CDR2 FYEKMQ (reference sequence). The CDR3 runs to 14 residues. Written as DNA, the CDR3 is TGTGCCAGCAGCACCCGACAGGGTGCGAACGAGCAGTACTTC. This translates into CASSTRQGANEQYF.

CDR3 DNA: TGTGCCAGCTCACCCAAACCGACAGGGTACGAGCAGTACTTC. Translated, it gives CASSPKPTGYEQYF. V and J are TRBV18 and TRBJ2-7, with 7 bases aligning to TRBD1. After removal of 3 bases from V and 4 bases from J, the junction contained 6 bases not matched to a gene. CDR1 and CDR2 from the germline V gene are KGHSH and LQKENI. The CDR3 has 14 amino acids.

CDR3 coding DNA: TGCGCCAGCAGCTTCGAGCCGCACTCCTACGAGCAGTACTTC. It yields the protein CASSFEPHSYEQYF. The chain combines TRBV5-1 with TRBJ2-7; D is undetermined. Germline assignment: CDR1 SGHRS and CDR2 YFSETQ. CDR3 size: 14 residues. V was trimmed by 2 bases and J by 0 bases, leaving 9 bases between them.

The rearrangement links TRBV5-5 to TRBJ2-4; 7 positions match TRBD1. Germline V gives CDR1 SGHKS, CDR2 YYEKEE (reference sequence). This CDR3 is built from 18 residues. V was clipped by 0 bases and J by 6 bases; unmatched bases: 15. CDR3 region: CASSLEATGIIRVNIQYF. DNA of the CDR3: TGTGCCAGCAGCTTGGAGGCGACAGGGATTATTCGTGTAAACATTCAGTACTTC.

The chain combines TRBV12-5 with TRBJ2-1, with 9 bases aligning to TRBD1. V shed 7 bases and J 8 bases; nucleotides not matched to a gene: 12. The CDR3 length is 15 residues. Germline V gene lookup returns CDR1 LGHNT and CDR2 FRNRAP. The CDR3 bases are TGTGCTAGTGATACTGACAGGGGGTTAGTCGATGAGCAGTTCTTC. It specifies CASDTDRGLVDEQFF.

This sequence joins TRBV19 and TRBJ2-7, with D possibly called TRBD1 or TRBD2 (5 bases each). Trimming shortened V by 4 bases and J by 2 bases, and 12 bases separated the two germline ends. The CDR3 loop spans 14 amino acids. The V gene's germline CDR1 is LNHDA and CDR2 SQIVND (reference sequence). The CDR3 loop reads CASSTGTETYEQYF. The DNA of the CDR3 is TGTGCCAGTAGTACCGGGACGGAAACCTACGAGCAGTACTTC.

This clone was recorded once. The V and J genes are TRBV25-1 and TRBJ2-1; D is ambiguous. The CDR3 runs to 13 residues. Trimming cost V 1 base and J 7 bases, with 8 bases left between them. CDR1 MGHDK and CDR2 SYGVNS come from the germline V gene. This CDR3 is CASSEWAHNEQFF. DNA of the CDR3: TGTGCCAGCAGTGAATGGGCGCATAATGAGCAGTTCTTC. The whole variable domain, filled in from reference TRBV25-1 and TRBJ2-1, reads EADIYQTPRYLVIGTGKKITLECSQTMGHDKMYWYQQDPGMELHLIHYSYGVNSTEKGDLSSESTVSRIRTEHFPLTLESARPSHTSQYLCASSEWAHNEQFFGPGTRLTVL.

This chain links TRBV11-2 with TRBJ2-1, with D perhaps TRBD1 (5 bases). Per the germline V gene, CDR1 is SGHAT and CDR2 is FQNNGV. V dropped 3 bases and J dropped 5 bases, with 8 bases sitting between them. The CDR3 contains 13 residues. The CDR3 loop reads CASSFVGDNEQFF. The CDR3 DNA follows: TGTGCCAGCAGCTTCGTAGGGGACAATGAGCAGTTCTTC.

CDR3 protein: CASSQGQRQFF. DNA for the CDR3: TGTGCCAGCAGCCAAGGACAGAGGCAGTTCTTC. The J gene is TRBJ2-1, the V gene TRBV14, with a possible D match to TRBD1 (5 bases). Germline V gene sequence: CDR1 SGHDN, CDR2 FVKESK. This CDR3 comprises 11 residues. V gave up 1 base and J gave up 12 bases, with 7 bases separating them.

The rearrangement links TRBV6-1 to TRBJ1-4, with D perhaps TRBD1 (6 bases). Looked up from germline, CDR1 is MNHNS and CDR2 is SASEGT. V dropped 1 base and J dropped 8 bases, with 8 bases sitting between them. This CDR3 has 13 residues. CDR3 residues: CASSEEDSEKLFF. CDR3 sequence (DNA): TGTGCCAGCAGTGAAGAGGACAGCGAAAAACTGTTTTTT.

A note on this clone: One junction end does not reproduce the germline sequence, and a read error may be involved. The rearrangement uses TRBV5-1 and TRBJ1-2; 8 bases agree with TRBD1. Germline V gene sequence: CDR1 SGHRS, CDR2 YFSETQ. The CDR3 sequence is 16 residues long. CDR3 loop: CASSLETGRLSGGCTF. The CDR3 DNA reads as TGCGCCAGCAGCTTGGAGACAGGGAGATTATCAGGGGGCTGCACCTTC.

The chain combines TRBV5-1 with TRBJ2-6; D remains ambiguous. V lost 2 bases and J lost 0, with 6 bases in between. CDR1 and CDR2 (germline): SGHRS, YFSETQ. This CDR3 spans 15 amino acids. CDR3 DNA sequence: TGCGCCAGCAGCTTAAGGGTCTCTGGGGCCAACGTCCTGACTTTC. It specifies CASSLRVSGANVLTF.

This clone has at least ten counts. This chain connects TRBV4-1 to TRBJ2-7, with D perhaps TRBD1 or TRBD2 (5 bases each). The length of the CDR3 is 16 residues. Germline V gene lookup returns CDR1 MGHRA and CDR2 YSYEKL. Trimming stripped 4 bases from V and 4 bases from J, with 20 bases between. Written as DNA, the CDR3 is TGCGCCAGCAGCCCCGAGGGACGAGGAGGAAATTACGAGCAGTACTTC. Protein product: CASSPEGRGGNYEQYF.

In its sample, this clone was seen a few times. CDR3 sequence (DNA): TGTGCCAGCAGCTTGGGAACCGGGACAGGGGATTCCGAGCAGTACTTC. Its translation: CASSLGTGTGDSEQYF. The chain carries TRBV5-8 and TRBJ2-7; TRBD1 aligns across 10 bases. Germline CDR1 reads SGHTS; CDR2 reads YDEGEE. Trimming cost V 0 bases and J 6 bases; bases outside gene matches: 9. This CDR3 is 16 amino acids long.

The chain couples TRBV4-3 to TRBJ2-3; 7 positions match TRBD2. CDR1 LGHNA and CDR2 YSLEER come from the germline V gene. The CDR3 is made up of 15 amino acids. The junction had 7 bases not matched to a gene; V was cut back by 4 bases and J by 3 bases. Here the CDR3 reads CASSPVPAGTDTQYF. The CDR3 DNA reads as TGCGCCAGCAGCCCCGTACCAGCGGGAACAGATACGCAGTATTTT.

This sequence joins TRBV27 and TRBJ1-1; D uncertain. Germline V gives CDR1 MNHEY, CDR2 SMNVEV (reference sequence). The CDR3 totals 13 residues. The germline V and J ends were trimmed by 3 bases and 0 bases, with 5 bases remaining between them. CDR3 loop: CASSFNMNTEAFF. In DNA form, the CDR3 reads TGTGCCAGCAGTTTCAACATGAACACTGAAGCTTTCTTT.

In nucleotides, the CDR3 is TGCGCCAGCAGCTCATTCCCGGCGGGGGCCTCCTACGAGCAGTACTTC. Amino acid sequence: CASSSFPAGASYEQYF. The gene calls are TRBV5-1 and TRBJ2-7; a weak D match, TRBD2 (7 bases). The CDR3 covers 16 residues. The germline V gene encodes CDR1 SGHRS and CDR2 YFSETQ. Trimming cost V 3 bases and J 0 bases, with 16 bases left between them.

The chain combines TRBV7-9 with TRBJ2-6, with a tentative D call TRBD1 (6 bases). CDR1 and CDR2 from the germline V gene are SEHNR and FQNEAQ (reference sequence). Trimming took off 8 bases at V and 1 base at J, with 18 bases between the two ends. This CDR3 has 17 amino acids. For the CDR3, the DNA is TGTGCCAGCCTTCCCGGGACATCCCTTTCTGGGGCCAACGTCCTGACTTTC. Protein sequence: CASLPGTSLSGANVLTF.

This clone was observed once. This chain's CDR3 is CASSDIRLAGNNEQFF. CDR3 DNA: TGTGCCAGCAGTGACATCAGACTAGCGGGGAACAATGAGCAGTTCTTC. This chain uses TRBV25-1 with TRBJ2-1; 11 nucleotides match TRBD2. Trimming removed 3 bases from V and 5 bases from J; junction bases left unmatched: 6. The V gene's germline CDR1 is MGHDK and CDR2 SYGVNS. This CDR3 is built from 16 residues. Complete variable domain (other parts from reference TRBV25-1 and TRBJ2-1): EADIYQTPRYLVIGTGKKITLECSQTMGHDKMYWYQQDPGMELHLIHYSYGVNSTEKGDLSSESTVSRIRTEHFPLTLESARPSHTSQYLCASSDIRLAGNNEQFFGPGTRLTVL.

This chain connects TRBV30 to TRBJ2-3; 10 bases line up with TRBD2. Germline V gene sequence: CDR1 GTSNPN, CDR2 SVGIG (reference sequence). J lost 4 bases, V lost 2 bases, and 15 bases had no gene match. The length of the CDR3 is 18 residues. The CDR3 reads CAWSRSVASGRVADTQYF. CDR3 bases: TGTGCCTGGAGTCGATCAGTGGCTAGCGGGAGAGTGGCAGATACGCAGTATTTT.